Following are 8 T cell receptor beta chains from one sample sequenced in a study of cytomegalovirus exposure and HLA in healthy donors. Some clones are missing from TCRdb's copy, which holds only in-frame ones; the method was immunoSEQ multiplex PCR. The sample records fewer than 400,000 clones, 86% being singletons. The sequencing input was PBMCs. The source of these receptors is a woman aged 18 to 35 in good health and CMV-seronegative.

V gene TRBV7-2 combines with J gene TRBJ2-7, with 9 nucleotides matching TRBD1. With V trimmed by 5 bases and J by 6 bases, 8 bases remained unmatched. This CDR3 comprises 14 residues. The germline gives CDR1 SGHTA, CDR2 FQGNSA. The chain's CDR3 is CASSGQGQGGEQYF. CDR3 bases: TGTGCCAGCAGCGGCCAGGGACAGGGCGGCGAGCAGTACTTC.

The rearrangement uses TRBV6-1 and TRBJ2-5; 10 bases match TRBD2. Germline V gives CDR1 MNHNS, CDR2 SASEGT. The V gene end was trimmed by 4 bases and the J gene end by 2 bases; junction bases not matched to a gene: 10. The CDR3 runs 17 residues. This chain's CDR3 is CASSGASGSGTQETQYF. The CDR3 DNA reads TGTGCCAGCAGTGGGGCTAGCGGGAGCGGAACACAAGAGACCCAGTACTTC.

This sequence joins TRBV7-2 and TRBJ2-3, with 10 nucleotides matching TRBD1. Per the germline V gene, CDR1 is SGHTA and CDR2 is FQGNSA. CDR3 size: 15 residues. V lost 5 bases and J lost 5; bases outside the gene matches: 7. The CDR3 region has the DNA TGTGCCAGCAGCCCCGGGACAGGGGAACGAGATACGCAGTATTTT. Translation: CASSPGTGERDTQYF.

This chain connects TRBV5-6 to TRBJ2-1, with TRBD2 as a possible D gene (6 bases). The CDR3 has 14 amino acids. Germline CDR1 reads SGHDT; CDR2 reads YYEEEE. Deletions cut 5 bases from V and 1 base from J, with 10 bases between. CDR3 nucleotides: TGTGCCAGCAGGGAAGCGGGTTCCTACAATGAGCAGTTCTTC. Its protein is CASREAGSYNEQFF.

The CDR3 nucleotides read TGTGCCAGCAGCTTAGAAACCGGGACTGCGGACACTGAAGCTTTCTTT. Translation: CASSLETGTADTEAFF. The chain recombines TRBV11-2 with TRBJ1-1; a possible D gene is TRBD1 (5 bases). With 0 bases removed from V and 3 bases from J, the gap between germline ends came to 14 bases. The CDR3 is made up of 16 amino acids. CDR1 SGHAT and CDR2 FQNNGV come from the germline V gene.

The CDR3 DNA reads as TGTGCCAGCAGCCAAGAACAGGGAACTGAAGCTTTCTTT. Translating gives CASSQEQGTEAFF. V usage is TRBV4-2 and J usage is TRBJ1-1; tentatively, D is TRBD1 (6 bases). V lost 0 bases, J lost 5 bases, and 7 bases lay in between. The germline V gene encodes CDR1 LGHNA and CDR2 YNFKEQ. The CDR3 totals 13 residues.

CDR3 amino acids: CASSRSPSPSEQYF. The CDR3 DNA reads as TGTGCCAGCAGCCGATCCCCTTCCCCGAGCGAGCAGTACTTC. This chain connects TRBV28 to TRBJ2-7; the D is unclear. The CDR3 spans 14 residues. Germline V gives CDR1 MDHEN, CDR2 SYDVKM. The germline V and J ends were trimmed by 6 bases and 6 bases, with 18 bases remaining between them.

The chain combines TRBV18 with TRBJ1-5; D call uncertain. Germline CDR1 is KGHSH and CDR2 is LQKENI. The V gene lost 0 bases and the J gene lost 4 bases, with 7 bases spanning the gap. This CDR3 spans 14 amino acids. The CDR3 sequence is CASSPPGRNQPQHF. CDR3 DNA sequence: TGTGCCAGCTCACCACCGGGGAGGAATCAGCCCCAGCATTTT.